Given below is one TCR beta chain in context. This clone was detected once. Its antigen target is currently unknown. No base quality information exists; no much larger clone differs at one position. The data belong to a study of cytomegalovirus exposure and HLA in healthy donors (dated by TCRdb to about 2017). Regarding the complete study: According to a later analysis, one platform produced both the roughly 130 validation repertoires and the roughly 650 repertoires of the first cohort. The study combined high-throughput TCR immunosequencing, statistical association of individual TCRs with disease status, and machine learning to predict cytomegalovirus infection status. The study aimed to test whether signatures of past pathogen exposure could be identified by cataloging public T cell receptors. A separate validation cohort of 90 to 150 different subjects was used in addition to the roughly 670-subject first cohort.

The method behind the library was the immunoSEQ multiplex PCR assay. As for the authors' bioinformatics: A statistical classification framework was developed to diagnose cytomegalovirus status using the catalog of TCR beta chain sequences. TCRdb retrieved this table from immuneACCESS and kept in-frame rearrangements only. Not all clones are present; in checked studies, unresolved V genes account for under half, and no reason is known for the remainder. V, J and clone size are taken as reported in that table, and D and trimming were inferred from the DNA itself. The table for this sample lists 120,000 to 150,000 clones; 80% to 90% of them were counted only once. Together, the top ten hold roughly 3% of the sample. Donors formed part of the validation cohort, which comprised 120 subjects and was distinct from the first cohort of over 500 subjects. Counted from cysteine to phenylalanine, this CDR3 has 16 amino acids. The sequence is cut down to CDR3 DNA, 48 bases in frame from base 1. V is shortened by 2 bases, J by 2 bases, and the region joining them spans 14 bases. In the germline V gene, CDR1 corresponds to MGHRA and CDR2 to YSYEKL.

Study-wide conclusions, independent of this receptor: A total of some 180 TCR beta chains were listed by the study as associated with cytomegalovirus. While some public TCRs were present in many individuals, most TCR sequences turned up only very rarely across donors. The authors suggested that the approach could potentially be generalized to other disease states and immunological phenotypes. The validation cohort had no HLA typing available for a later analysis, so co-occurrence within that cohort was assessed over all 130 or so repertoires. In both the original and validation cohorts, the classifier was reported to diagnose cytomegalovirus status with high specificity and sensitivity. Of the cluster scores, 90% to 95% were above 0 in a later analysis, which found that TCRs clustered in the first cohort also tended to co-occur in the 95 to 150 validation repertoires. Three of the identified cytomegalovirus-associated TCR beta chains were confirmed in vitro to be specific for cytomegalovirus antigens.

This clonotype was sampled from a man in his late teens or twenties in good health and CMV-seronegative. This chain joins TRBV4-1 to TRBJ2-3; TRBD1 might be the D gene, on 5 matching bases. Material: PBMCs. CDR3 reads: CASSQYSGPFTDTQYF. The base sequence is TGCGCCAGCAGCCAATATTCAGGGCCATTCACAGATACGCAGTATTTT.